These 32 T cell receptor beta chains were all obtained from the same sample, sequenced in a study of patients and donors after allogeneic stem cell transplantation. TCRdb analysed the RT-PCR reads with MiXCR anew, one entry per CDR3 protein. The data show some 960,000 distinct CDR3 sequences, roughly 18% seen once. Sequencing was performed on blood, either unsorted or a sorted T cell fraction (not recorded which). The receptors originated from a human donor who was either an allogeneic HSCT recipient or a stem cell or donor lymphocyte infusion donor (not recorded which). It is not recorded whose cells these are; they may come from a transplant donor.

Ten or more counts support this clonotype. CDR3 in DNA: TGTGCCAGCAGTTACGGGGGGAACTCAAATGGAAACACCATATATTTT. Encoded protein: CASSYGGNSNGNTIYF. V gene TRBV6-5 combines with J gene TRBJ1-3; D might be TRBD1 (5 bases). Trimming took off 2 bases at V and 3 bases at J, with 14 bases between the two ends. Germline lookup yields CDR1 MNHEY and CDR2 SVGAGI. The CDR3 totals 16 residues.

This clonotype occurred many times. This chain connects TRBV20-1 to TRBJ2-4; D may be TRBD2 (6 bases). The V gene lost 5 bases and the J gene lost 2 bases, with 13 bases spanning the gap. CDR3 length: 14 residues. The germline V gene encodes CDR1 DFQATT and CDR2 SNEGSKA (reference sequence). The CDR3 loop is CSAYVRESKNIQYF. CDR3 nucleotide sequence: TGCAGTGCTTACGTCCGGGAGTCCAAAAACATTCAGTACTTC.

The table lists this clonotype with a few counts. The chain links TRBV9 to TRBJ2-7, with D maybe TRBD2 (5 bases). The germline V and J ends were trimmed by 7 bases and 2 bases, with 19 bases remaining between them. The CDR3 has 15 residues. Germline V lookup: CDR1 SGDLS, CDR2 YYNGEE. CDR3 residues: CASGPLRADPYEQYF. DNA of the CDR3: TGTGCCAGCGGGCCTTTGAGGGCGGATCCCTACGAGCAGTACTTC.

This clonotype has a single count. In DNA, the CDR3 is TGTGCCAGCAGCTTAGTGCCCCTGGCCAGTAAAAATGAGCAGTTCTTC. Protein sequence: CASSLVPLASKNEQFF. V and J are TRBV7-9 and TRBJ2-1; no clear D. The CDR3 contains 16 residues. CDR1 and CDR2 (germline): SEHNR, FQNEAQ (reference sequence). With 1 base removed from V and 7 bases from J, the gap between germline ends came to 17 bases.

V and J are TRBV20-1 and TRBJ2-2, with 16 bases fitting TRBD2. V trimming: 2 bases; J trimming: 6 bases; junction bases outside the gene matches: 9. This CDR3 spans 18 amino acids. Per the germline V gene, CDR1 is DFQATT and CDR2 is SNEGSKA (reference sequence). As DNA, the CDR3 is TGCAGTGCTAGATACGGGACTAGCGGGGGGGTCTATCCCGGGGAGCTGTTTTTT. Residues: CSARYGTSGGVYPGELFF.

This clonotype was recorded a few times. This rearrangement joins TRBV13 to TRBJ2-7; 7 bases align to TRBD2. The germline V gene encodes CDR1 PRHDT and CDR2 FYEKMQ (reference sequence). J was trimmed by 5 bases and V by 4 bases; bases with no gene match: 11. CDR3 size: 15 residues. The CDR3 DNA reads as TGTGCCAGCAGCTGGGGAGCGGGAACCGGGGACGAGCAGTACTTC. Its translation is CASSWGAGTGDEQYF.

Here the CDR3 reads CASSLNAGRYNEQFF. In DNA, the CDR3 is TGTGCCAGCAGTTTAAATGCCGGGAGATACAATGAGCAGTTCTTC. V gene TRBV12-3 or TRBV12-4 combines with J gene TRBJ2-1; possibly TRBD2 for D (6 bases). The CDR3 is 15 amino acids. Trimming left V 2 bases short and J 4 bases short, with 12 bases between.

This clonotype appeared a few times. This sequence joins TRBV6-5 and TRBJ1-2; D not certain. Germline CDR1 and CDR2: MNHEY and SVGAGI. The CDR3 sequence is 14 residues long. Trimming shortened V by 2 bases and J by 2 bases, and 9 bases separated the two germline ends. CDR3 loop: CASSYSDLNYGYTF. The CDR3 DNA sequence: TGTGCCAGCAGTTACAGCGATCTCAACTATGGCTACACCTTC.

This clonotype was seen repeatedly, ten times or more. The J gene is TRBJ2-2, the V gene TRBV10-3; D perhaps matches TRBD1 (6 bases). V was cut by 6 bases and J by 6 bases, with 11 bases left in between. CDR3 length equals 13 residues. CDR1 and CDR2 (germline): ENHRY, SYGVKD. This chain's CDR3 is CAISTGFAGELFF. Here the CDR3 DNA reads TGTGCCATCAGCACAGGGTTCGCCGGGGAGCTGTTTTTT.

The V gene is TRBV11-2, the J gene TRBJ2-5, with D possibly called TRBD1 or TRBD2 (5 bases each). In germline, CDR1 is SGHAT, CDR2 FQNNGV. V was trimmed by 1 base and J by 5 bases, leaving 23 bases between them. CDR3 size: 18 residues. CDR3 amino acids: CASSLGQVEDSGWETQYF. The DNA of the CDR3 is TGTGCCAGCAGCTTAGGTCAAGTCGAGGACTCAGGGTGGGAGACCCAGTACTTC.

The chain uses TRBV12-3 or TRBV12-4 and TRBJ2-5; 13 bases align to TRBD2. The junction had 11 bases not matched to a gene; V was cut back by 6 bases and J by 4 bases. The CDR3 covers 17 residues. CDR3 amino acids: CASSRGLAGDTAETQYF. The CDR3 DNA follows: TGTGCCAGCAGCCGAGGACTAGCGGGAGATACGGCAGAGACCCAGTACTTC.

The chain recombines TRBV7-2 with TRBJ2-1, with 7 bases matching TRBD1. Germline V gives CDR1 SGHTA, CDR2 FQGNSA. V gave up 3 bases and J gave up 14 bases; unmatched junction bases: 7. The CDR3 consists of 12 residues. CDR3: CASSFLPQGEFF. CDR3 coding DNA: TGTGCCAGCAGCTTCCTCCCCCAGGGGGAGTTCTTC. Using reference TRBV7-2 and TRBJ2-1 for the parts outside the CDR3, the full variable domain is GAGVSQSPSNKVTEKGKDVELRCDPISGHTALYWYRQSLGQGLEFLIYFQGNSAPDKSGLPSDRFSAERTGGSVSTLTIQRTQQEDSAVYLCASSFLPQGEFFGPGTRLTVL.

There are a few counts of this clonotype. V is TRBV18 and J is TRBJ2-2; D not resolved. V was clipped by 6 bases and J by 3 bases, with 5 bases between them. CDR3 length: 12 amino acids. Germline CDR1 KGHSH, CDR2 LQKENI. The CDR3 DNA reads TGTGCCAGCTCCAAGGACACCGGGGAGCTGTTTTTT. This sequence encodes CASSKDTGELFF.

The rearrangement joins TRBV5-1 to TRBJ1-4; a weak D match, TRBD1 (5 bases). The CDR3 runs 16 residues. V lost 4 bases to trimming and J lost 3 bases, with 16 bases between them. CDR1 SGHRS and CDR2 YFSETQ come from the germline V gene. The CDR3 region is CASSVGPGGANEKLFF. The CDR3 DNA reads TGCGCCAGCAGCGTGGGACCCGGCGGAGCTAATGAAAAACTGTTTTTT.

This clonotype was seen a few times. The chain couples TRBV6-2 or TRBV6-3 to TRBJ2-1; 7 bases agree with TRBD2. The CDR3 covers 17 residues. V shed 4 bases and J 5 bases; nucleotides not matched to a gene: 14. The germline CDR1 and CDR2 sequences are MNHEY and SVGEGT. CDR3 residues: CASSLSGWLAENNEQFF. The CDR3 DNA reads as TGTGCCAGCAGTTTATCCGGTTGGCTAGCGGAAAACAATGAGCAGTTCTTC.

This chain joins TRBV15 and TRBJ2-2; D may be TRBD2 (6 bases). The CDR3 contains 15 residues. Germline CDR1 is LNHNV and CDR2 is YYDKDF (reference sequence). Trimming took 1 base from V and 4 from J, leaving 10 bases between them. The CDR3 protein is CATSRAGLPTGELFF. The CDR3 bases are TGTGCCACCAGCAGAGCTGGACTACCCACCGGGGAGCTGTTTTTT.

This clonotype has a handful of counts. CDR3 residues: CASSLDAAGLYNEQFF. In DNA, the CDR3 is TGTGCCAGCAGCCTAGACGCTGCGGGACTCTACAATGAGCAGTTCTTC. J is TRBJ2-1 and V is TRBV7-7; tentatively, D is TRBD2 (6 bases). The CDR3 is 16 amino acids. Per the germline V gene, CDR1 is SSHAT and CDR2 is FNYEAQ (reference sequence). V lost 5 bases to trimming and J lost 3 bases, with 17 bases between them.

The CDR3 sequence is CATSDGGSEYQYF. CDR3 nucleotides: TGTGCCACCAGTGATGGGGGAAGTGAATATCAGTACTTC. V usage is TRBV24-1 and J usage is TRBJ2-7; D assignment may be TRBD1 or TRBD2 (5 bases each). The CDR3 runs 13 residues. The V end lost 3 bases, the J end lost 10 bases, and 15 bases lay between the germline ends. Germline V gene sequence: CDR1 KGHDR, CDR2 SFDVKD.

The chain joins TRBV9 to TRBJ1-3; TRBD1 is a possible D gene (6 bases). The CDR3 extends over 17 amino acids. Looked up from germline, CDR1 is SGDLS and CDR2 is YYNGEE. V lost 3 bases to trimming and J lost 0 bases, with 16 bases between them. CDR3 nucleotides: TGTGCCAGCAGCGCAACCCACAACAGGGTCTCTGGAAACACCATATATTTT. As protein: CASSATHNRVSGNTIYF.

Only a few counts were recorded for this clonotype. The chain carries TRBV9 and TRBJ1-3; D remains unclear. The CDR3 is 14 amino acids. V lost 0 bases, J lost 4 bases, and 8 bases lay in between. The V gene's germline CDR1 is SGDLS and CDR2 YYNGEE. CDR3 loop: CASSVDGEGNTIYF. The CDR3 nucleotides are TGTGCCAGCAGCGTAGACGGGGAAGGAAACACCATATATTTT.

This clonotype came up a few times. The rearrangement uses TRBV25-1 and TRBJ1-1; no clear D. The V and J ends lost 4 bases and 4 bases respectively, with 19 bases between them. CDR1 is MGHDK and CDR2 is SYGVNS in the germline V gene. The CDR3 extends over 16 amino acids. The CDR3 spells CASSAREETGSTEAFF. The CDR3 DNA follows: TGTGCCAGCAGTGCCCGGGAGGAAACGGGATCCACTGAAGCTTTCTTT.

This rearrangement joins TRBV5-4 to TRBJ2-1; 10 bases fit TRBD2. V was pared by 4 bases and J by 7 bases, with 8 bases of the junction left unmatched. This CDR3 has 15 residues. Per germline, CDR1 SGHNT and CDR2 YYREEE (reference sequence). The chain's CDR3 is CASSPSGSGLNEQFF. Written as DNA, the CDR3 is TGTGCCAGCAGCCCTAGCGGGAGTGGTCTAAATGAGCAGTTCTTC.

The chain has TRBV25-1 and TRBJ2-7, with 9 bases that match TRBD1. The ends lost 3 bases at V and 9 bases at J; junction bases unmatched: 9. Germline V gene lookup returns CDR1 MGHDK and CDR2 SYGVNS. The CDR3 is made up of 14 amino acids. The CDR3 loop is CASSDAGQGRPQYF. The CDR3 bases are TGTGCCAGCAGTGATGCGGGACAGGGCCGACCGCAGTACTTC.

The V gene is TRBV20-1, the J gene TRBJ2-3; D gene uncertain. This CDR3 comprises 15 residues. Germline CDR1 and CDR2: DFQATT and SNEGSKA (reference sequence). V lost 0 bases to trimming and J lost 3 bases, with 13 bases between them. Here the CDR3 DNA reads TGCAGTGCTAGAGATTCGGCAGTAGGGACAGATACGCAGTATTTT. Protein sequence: CSARDSAVGTDTQYF.

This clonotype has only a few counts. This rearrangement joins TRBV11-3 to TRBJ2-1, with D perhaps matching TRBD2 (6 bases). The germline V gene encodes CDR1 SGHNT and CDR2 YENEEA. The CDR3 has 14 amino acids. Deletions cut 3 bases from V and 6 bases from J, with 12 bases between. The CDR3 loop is CASSLAGRSNEQFF. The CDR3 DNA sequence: TGTGCCAGCAGCTTGGCGGGAAGGAGCAATGAGCAGTTCTTC.

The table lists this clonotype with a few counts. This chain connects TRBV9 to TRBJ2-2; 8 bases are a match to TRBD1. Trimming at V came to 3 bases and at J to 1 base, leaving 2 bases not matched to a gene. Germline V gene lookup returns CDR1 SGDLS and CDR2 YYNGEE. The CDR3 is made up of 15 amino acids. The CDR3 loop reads CASSAGQVNTGELFF. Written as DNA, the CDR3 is TGTGCCAGCAGCGCGGGACAGGTGAACACCGGGGAGCTGTTTTTT.

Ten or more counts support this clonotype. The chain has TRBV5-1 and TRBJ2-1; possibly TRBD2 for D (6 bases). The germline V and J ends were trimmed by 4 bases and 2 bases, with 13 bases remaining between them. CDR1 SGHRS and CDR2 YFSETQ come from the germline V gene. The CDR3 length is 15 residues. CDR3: CASSLGLLTYNEQFF. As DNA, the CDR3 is TGCGCCAGCAGCCTCGGACTACTAACCTACAATGAGCAGTTCTTC.

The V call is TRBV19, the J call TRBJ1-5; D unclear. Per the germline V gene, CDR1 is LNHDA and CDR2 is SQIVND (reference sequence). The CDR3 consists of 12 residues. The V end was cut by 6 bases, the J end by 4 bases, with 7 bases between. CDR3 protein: CASREVNQPQHF. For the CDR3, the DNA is TGTGCCAGTAGAGAAGTAAATCAGCCCCAGCATTTT. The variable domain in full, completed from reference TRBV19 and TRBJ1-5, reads DGGITQSPKYLFRKEGQNVTLSCEQNLNHDAMYWYRQDPGQGLRLIYYSQIVNDFQKGDIAEGYSVSREKKESFPLTVTSAQKNPTAFYLCASREVNQPQHFGDGTRLSIL.

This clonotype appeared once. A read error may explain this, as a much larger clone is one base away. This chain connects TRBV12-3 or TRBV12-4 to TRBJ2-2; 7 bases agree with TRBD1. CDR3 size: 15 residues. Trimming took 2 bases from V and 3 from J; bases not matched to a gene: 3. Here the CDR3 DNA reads TGTGCCAGCAGTTTAAGGGGGCGCGACACCGGGGAGCTGTTTTTT. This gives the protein CASSLRGRDTGELFF.

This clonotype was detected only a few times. CDR3 DNA: TGTGCCAGCAGCTTGAGGCGGGGCCAAAGCAATCAGCCCCAGCATTTT. It translates to CASSLRRGQSNQPQHF. V is TRBV7-2 and J is TRBJ1-5; D possibly corresponds to TRBD1 (5 bases). There are 16 residues in the CDR3. The ends were cut back, 3 bases at V and 1 base at J, with 13 bases in the middle. Per the germline V gene, CDR1 is SGHTA and CDR2 is FQGNSA. The whole variable domain, remainder taken from reference TRBV7-2 and TRBJ1-5, is GAGVSQSPSNKVTEKGKDVELRCDPISGHTALYWYRQSLGQGLEFLIYFQGNSAPDKSGLPSDRFSAERTGGSVSTLTIQRTQQEDSAVYLCASSLRRGQSNQPQHFGDGTRLSIL.

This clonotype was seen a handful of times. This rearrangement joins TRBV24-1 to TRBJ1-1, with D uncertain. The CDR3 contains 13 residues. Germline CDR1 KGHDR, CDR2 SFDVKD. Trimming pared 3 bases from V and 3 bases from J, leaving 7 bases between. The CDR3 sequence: CATSDRWDTEAFF. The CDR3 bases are TGTGCCACCAGTGATAGGTGGGACACTGAAGCTTTCTTT.

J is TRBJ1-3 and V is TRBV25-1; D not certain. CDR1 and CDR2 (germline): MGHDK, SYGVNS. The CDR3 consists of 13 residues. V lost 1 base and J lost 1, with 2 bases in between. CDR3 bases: TGTGCCAGCAGTGAATTGTCTGGAAACACCATATATTTT. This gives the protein CASSELSGNTIYF.